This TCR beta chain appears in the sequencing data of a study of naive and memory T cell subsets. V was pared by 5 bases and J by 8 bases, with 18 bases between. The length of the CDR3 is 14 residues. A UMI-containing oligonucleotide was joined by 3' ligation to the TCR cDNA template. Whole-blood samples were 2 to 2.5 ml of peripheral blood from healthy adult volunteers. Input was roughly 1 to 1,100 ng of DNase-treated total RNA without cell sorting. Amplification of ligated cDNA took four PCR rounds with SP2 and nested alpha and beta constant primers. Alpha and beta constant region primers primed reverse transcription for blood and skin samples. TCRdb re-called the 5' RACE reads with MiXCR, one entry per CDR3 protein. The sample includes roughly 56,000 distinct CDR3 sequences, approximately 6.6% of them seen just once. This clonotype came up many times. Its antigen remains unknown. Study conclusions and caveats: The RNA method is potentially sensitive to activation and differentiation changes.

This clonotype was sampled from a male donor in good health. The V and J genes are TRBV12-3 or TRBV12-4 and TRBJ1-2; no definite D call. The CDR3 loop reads CASSPNPRSIGYTF. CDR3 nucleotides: TGTGCCAGCAGTCCCAACCCGAGGAGTATAGGCTACACCTTC.